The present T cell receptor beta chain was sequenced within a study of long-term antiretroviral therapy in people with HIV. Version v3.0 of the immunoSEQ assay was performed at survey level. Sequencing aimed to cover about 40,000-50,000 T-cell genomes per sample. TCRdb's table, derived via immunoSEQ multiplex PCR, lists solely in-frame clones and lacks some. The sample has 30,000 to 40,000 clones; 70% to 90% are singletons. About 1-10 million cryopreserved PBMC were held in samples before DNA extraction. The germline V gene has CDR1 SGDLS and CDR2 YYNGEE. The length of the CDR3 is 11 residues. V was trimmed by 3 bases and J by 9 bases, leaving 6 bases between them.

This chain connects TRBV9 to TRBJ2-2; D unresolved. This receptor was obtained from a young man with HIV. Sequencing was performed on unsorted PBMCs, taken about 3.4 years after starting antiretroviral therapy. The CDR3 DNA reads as TGTGCCAGCAGCGGGTCGAGGGAGCTGTTTTTT. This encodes CASSGSRELFF.